The TCR beta chain described here comes from a study of cytomegalovirus exposure and HLA in healthy donors. Concerning this clone itself: Its antigen remains unknown.

General study points: The majority of TCR sequences were rare, yet some public TCRs appeared in many donors. Later work associated 16,951 TCR beta sequences with HLA alleles at 0.05 false discovery rate.

This PCR relied on a set of 60 Vbeta primers and 13 Jbeta primers. Assay used: immunoSEQ multiplex PCR; TCRdb lists only in-frame clones, some missing. The sample holds more than 80,000 clones, approximately 75% seen once. Sequencing was carried out using PBMCs. The receptor's source is a woman aged 70-85 years in good health and CMV-seropositive.

For the CDR3, the DNA is TGTGCCATCAATGCGCCCGGGGGTGAAGCTTTCTTT. This encodes CAINAPGGEAFF. The chain links TRBV10-3 to TRBJ1-1; a possible D gene is TRBD1 (5 bases). The CDR3 runs 12 residues. V lost 7 bases and J 7 bases, leaving 13 bases between the germline ends. The germline gives CDR1 ENHRY, CDR2 SYGVKD.